A selection of T cell receptor beta chains follows, all from one sample in a study of memory CD4+ T cells and cytomegalovirus serostatus. The protocol was immunoSEQ multiplex PCR, while the TCRdb copy is restricted to in-frame clones and leaves out a portion. The data show about 58,000 clones, less than 85% seen once. The sample consisted of memory CD4+ T cells from blood. Receptors were obtained from an adult in good health and CMV-seronegative. Some clones in this sample may be carry-over from other donors' samples. Both conserved end residues are part of each CDR3. Fields, in order: J gene, D gene, clone size, V gene, CDR3 protein, CDR3 DNA. A D gene is named only where the DNA matches it firmly. For some rows the clone size is stated as once, few or many, or as a class when expanded; others skip it.

j_call: TRBJ2-7
d_call: NA
clone_size: NA
v_call: TRBV7-2
cdr3_aa: CASSLAFEQYF
cdr3_nt: TGTGCCAGCAGCTTAGCTTTTGAGCAGTACTTC

j_call: TRBJ2-7
d_call: TRBD1
clone_size: once
v_call: TRBV2
cdr3_aa: CASLRQGPAEQYF
cdr3_nt: TGTGCCAGCCTCAGACAGGGCCCAGCCGAGCAGTACTTC

j_call: TRBJ2-7
d_call: TRBD2
clone_size: NA
v_call: TRBV7-9
cdr3_aa: CASSNMGLAGDEQYF
cdr3_nt: TGTGCCAGCAGCAACATGGGACTAGCGGGGGACGAGCAGTACTTC

j_call: TRBJ1-2
d_call: NA
clone_size: NA
v_call: TRBV28
cdr3_aa: CASISSSGYTF
cdr3_nt: TGTGCCAGCATTTCATCCTCGGGCTACACCTTC

j_call: TRBJ2-2
d_call: NA
clone_size: NA
v_call: TRBV5-1
cdr3_aa: CASSLSSANTGELFF
cdr3_nt: TGCGCCAGCAGCTTATCTAGCGCGAACACCGGGGAGCTGTTTTTT

j_call: TRBJ2-6
d_call: NA
clone_size: NA
v_call: TRBV11-2
cdr3_aa: CASSFRLSSGANVLTF
cdr3_nt: TGTGCCAGCAGCTTTCGGCTAAGCTCTGGGGCCAACGTCCTGACTTTC

j_call: TRBJ1-5
d_call: NA
clone_size: NA
v_call: TRBV25-1
cdr3_aa: CASSYGQNNQPQHF
cdr3_nt: TGTGCCAGCAGTTATGGACAGAATAATCAGCCCCAGCATTTT

j_call: TRBJ1-2
d_call: NA
clone_size: NA
v_call: TRBV6-1
cdr3_aa: CASTVDSARGYTF
cdr3_nt: TGTGCCAGCACTGTTGACAGCGCGCGCGGCTACACCTTC

j_call: TRBJ1-5
d_call: NA
clone_size: NA
v_call: TRBV29-1
cdr3_aa: CSVVGTDSNQPQHF
cdr3_nt: TGCAGCGTGGTGGGGACGGATAGCAATCAGCCCCAGCATTTT

j_call: TRBJ2-1
d_call: NA
clone_size: NA
v_call: TRBV1
cdr3_aa: CTSSQVSPDTYNEQFF
cdr3_nt: TGCACCAGCAGCCAAGTATCCCCCGACACCTACAATGAGCAGTTCTTC

j_call: TRBJ2-7
d_call: TRBD2
clone_size: NA
v_call: TRBV14
cdr3_aa: CASSQDKGLAGLGEQYF
cdr3_nt: TGTGCCAGCAGCCAAGATAAGGGGCTAGCGGGGCTCGGGGAGCAGTACTTC

j_call: TRBJ1-2
d_call: NA
clone_size: NA
v_call: TRBV5-6
cdr3_aa: CASSSNNLDLRGYGYTF
cdr3_nt: TGTGCCAGCAGCTCTAACAATTTAGACTTAAGGGGCTATGGCTACACCTTC

j_call: TRBJ2-7
d_call: NA
clone_size: NA
v_call: TRBV30
cdr3_aa: CAWAGTHYEQYF
cdr3_nt: TGTGCCTGGGCCGGGACACATTACGAGCAGTACTTC

j_call: TRBJ1-1
d_call: NA
clone_size: few
v_call: TRBV9
cdr3_aa: CASSQGMNTEAFF
cdr3_nt: TGTGCCAGCAGCCAAGGAATGAACACTGAAGCTTTCTTT

j_call: TRBJ2-7
d_call: TRBD2
clone_size: few
v_call: TRBV29-1
cdr3_aa: CSAKREYGEQYF
cdr3_nt: TGCAGCGCCAAGCGGGAGTACGGCGAGCAGTACTTC

j_call: TRBJ2-5
d_call: NA
clone_size: NA
v_call: TRBV10-3
cdr3_aa: CAIKAAWLEVTGETQYF
cdr3_nt: TGTGCCATCAAGGCAGCCTGGCTGGAGGTAACGGGGGAGACCCAGTACTTC

j_call: TRBJ2-1
d_call: TRBD2
clone_size: NA
v_call: TRBV6-1
cdr3_aa: CASSRVASGSNEQFF
cdr3_nt: TGTGCCAGCAGTCGAGTGGCTAGCGGTTCAAATGAGCAGTTCTTC

j_call: TRBJ1-1
d_call: TRBD1
clone_size: once
v_call: TRBV2
cdr3_aa: CASRYTRQGEAFF
cdr3_nt: TGTGCCAGCAGATACACCCGACAGGGGGAAGCTTTCTTT

j_call: TRBJ1-4
d_call: NA
clone_size: NA
v_call: TRBV28
cdr3_aa: CASRMGASNEKLFF
cdr3_nt: TGTGCCAGCAGGATGGGGGCGTCTAATGAAAAACTGTTTTTT

j_call: TRBJ2-2
d_call: NA
clone_size: NA
v_call: TRBV9
cdr3_aa: CASSVLSGGTGELFF
cdr3_nt: TGTGCCAGCAGCGTACTGTCAGGAGGGACCGGGGAGCTGTTTTTT

j_call: TRBJ2-1
d_call: TRBD2
clone_size: NA
v_call: TRBV29-1
cdr3_aa: CSVVTGRSHNEQFF
cdr3_nt: TGCAGCGTTGTTACCGGGAGGTCCCACAATGAGCAGTTCTTC

j_call: TRBJ2-2
d_call: TRBD1
clone_size: NA
v_call: TRBV7-2
cdr3_aa: CASSLDRGRGELFF
cdr3_nt: TGTGCCAGCAGCTTAGATAGGGGGCGGGGGGAGCTGTTTTTT

j_call: TRBJ1-5
d_call: NA
clone_size: NA
v_call: TRBV4-1
cdr3_aa: CASSQDPQAWQPQHF
cdr3_nt: TGCGCCAGCAGCCAAGATCCCCAGGCTTGGCAGCCCCAGCATTTT

j_call: TRBJ1-4
d_call: NA
clone_size: NA
v_call: TRBV2
cdr3_aa: CASSDTNEKLFF
cdr3_nt: TGTGCCAGCAGTGACACGAATGAAAAACTGTTTTTT

j_call: TRBJ2-1
d_call: NA
clone_size: NA
v_call: TRBV30
cdr3_aa: CAWSVGGGASYNEQFF
cdr3_nt: TGTGCCTGGAGCGTGGGCGGCGGGGCCTCCTACAATGAGCAGTTCTTC

j_call: TRBJ1-5
d_call: NA
clone_size: NA
v_call: TRBV28
cdr3_aa: CASTLGGSNQPQHF
cdr3_nt: TGTGCCAGCACCCTTGGGGGAAGCAATCAGCCCCAGCATTTT

j_call: TRBJ2-1
d_call: TRBD2
clone_size: NA
v_call: TRBV18
cdr3_aa: CASSPGSGRPQNEQFF
cdr3_nt: TGTGCCAGCTCACCAGGGTCCGGGAGGCCGCAAAATGAGCAGTTCTTC

j_call: TRBJ2-7
d_call: TRBD1
clone_size: NA
v_call: TRBV18
cdr3_aa: CASLEDRGMGEQYF
cdr3_nt: TGTGCCAGCTTGGAAGACAGGGGCATGGGGGAGCAGTACTTC

j_call: TRBJ2-1
d_call: NA
clone_size: NA
v_call: TRBV28
cdr3_aa: CASSTQKEQFF
cdr3_nt: TGTGCCAGCAGTACTCAGAAGGAGCAGTTCTTC

j_call: TRBJ2-3
d_call: TRBD2
clone_size: NA
v_call: TRBV9
cdr3_aa: CASSAQLAGRTDTQYF
cdr3_nt: TGTGCCAGCAGCGCCCAACTAGCGGGACGCACAGATACGCAGTATTTT

j_call: TRBJ2-1
d_call: TRBD2
clone_size: NA
v_call: TRBV19
cdr3_aa: CASTLGTSGSPGEQFF
cdr3_nt: TGTGCCAGTACCCTTGGGACTAGCGGGAGCCCAGGGGAGCAGTTCTTC

j_call: TRBJ2-3
d_call: NA
clone_size: NA
v_call: TRBV5-1
cdr3_aa: CASSPGGGSQGGTQYF
cdr3_nt: TGCGCCAGCAGTCCTGGTGGGGGGAGTCAAGGTGGTACGCAGTATTTT

j_call: TRBJ2-1
d_call: NA
clone_size: NA
v_call: TRBV6-1
cdr3_aa: CASSENRLLPRGGYNEQFF
cdr3_nt: TGTGCCAGCAGTGAAAACAGACTGCTACCGAGGGGGGGCTACAATGAGCAGTTCTTC

j_call: TRBJ2-3
d_call: NA
clone_size: NA
v_call: TRBV11-2
cdr3_aa: CASSPSTDTQYF
cdr3_nt: TGTGCCAGCAGCCCGAGCACAGATACGCAGTATTTT

j_call: TRBJ1-1
d_call: NA
clone_size: few
v_call: TRBV6-5
cdr3_aa: CASTNTGTEAFF
cdr3_nt: TGTGCCAGCACCAATACCGGGACAGAAGCTTTCTTT